One and the same sample provided the 10 T cell receptor beta chains below, sequenced in a study of blood T cells in healthy people across ages (dated by TCRdb to about 2015). Libraries were prepared through 5' RACE. TCRdb shows the sequencer as Illumina HiSeq 2500. The second PCR ran for about 6 to 12 cycles and used a J-beta primer mix along with a sample-barcoded 5' primer. TCRdb reanalyzed the raw reads on its own, using fastp at Q25 for trimming and MiXCR for clone calling, and kept in-frame beta chains. All rows with the same CDR3 protein become a single entry with the most common DNA and genes. A total of 910,000 or so distinct CDR3 sequences appear in this sample, approximately 50% of them only once. The ten largest clones take up roughly a fifth of the sample. Material: blood. The receptor set was obtained from a woman between 55 and 75 years old in good health.

The gene calls are TRBV7-6 and TRBJ2-3, with D maybe TRBD2 (5 bases). The CDR3 is made up of 17 amino acids. Germline V CDR1 and CDR2: SGHVS, FNYEAQ. V was cut by 2 bases and J by 2 bases, with 17 bases left in between. The CDR3, as DNA: TGTGCCAGCAGCTTATACGCTACTCAGCGGACCACAGATACGCAGTATTTT. It is translated as CASSLYATQRTTDTQYF.

V is TRBV6-1 and J is TRBJ2-1; TRBD2 matches 10 bases. The CDR3 is made up of 16 amino acids. Per germline, CDR1 MNHNS and CDR2 SASEGT. J gave up 8 bases and V 2 bases, and 9 bases lay outside the gene matches. The CDR3 reads CASSETLAGAIYEQFF. The DNA of the CDR3 is TGTGCCAGCAGTGAAACCCTAGCGGGAGCCATTTATGAGCAGTTCTTC.

This clonotype was picked up a small number of times. The chain has TRBV7-2 and TRBJ2-5; 12 bases fit TRBD2. CDR1 is SGHTA and CDR2 is FQGNSA in the germline V gene. With 4 bases clipped from V and 1 base from J, the junction kept 1 base outside the gene matches. This CDR3 contains 15 residues. The CDR3: CASSWTSGVQETQYF. The CDR3 DNA follows: TGTGCCAGCAGCTGGACTAGCGGGGTCCAAGAGACCCAGTACTTC.

A few counts support this clonotype. The chain couples TRBV28 to TRBJ2-7, with 12 bases aligning to TRBD2. The V and J ends lost 4 bases and 2 bases, in that order; junction bases with no gene match: 3. The CDR3 totals 15 residues. From germline, CDR1 is MDHEN and CDR2 SYDVKM. The CDR3 protein is CASSSPSGGAYEQYF. The DNA of the CDR3 is TGTGCCAGCAGTTCCCCTAGCGGGGGGGCCTACGAGCAGTACTTC.

The rearrangement uses TRBV2 and TRBJ1-4; 7 bases line up with TRBD1. CDR3 size: 14 residues. V trimming: 3 bases; J trimming: 6 bases; junction bases outside the gene matches: 4. Germline lookup yields CDR1 SNHLY and CDR2 FYNNEI. The CDR3 DNA reads as TGTGCCAGCAGTGATGAGGGGGCGCATGAAAAACTGTTTTTT. Translated: CASSDEGAHEKLFF.

This sequence joins TRBV10-3 and TRBJ2-7; D perhaps matches TRBD2 (5 bases). Between the trimmed V and J ends, which lost 4 bases and 5 bases, there was a span of 33 bases. The CDR3 is made up of 20 amino acids. Per the germline V gene, CDR1 is ENHRY and CDR2 is SYGVKD. The DNA of the CDR3 is TGTGCCATCAGTGGGGCGGTGGGGAACCACCCCCCGGAGGTTATCCACGAGCAGTACTTC. It encodes CAISGAVGNHPPEVIHEQYF.

The chain uses TRBV7-9 and TRBJ2-7; 8 bases align to TRBD2. With 1 base clipped from V and 3 bases from J, the junction kept 11 bases outside the gene matches. CDR1 is SEHNR and CDR2 is FQNEAQ in the germline V gene (reference sequence). The CDR3 spans 17 residues. The CDR3 DNA reads TGTGCCAGCAGCTTAGATTTGGGTGGCGGGGGGCTCTACGAGCAGTACTTC. Amino acids: CASSLDLGGGGLYEQYF.

The chain combines TRBV7-9 with TRBJ2-1, with TRBD2 as a possible D gene (6 bases). The germline V gene encodes CDR1 SEHNR and CDR2 FQNEAQ (reference sequence). The V end lost 4 bases, the J end lost 4 bases, and 17 bases lay between the germline ends. This CDR3 is built from 16 residues. CDR3 coding DNA: TGTGCCAGCAGCTCCACCTTTAGCGGAACTTACAATGAGCAGTTCTTC. This gives the protein CASSSTFSGTYNEQFF.

The chain carries TRBV6-2 or TRBV6-3 and TRBJ2-7, with a tentative D call TRBD1 (6 bases). Per germline, CDR1 MNHEY and CDR2 SVGEGT. The CDR3 extends over 14 amino acids. With 7 bases removed from V and 2 bases from J, the gap between germline ends came to 15 bases. The CDR3 coding sequence is TGTGCCAGCAAGTTGGCAGGGGACCCCTACGAGCAGTACTTC. As protein: CASKLAGDPYEQYF.

As DNA, the CDR3 is TGCAGTGCTAGAGGGGACTACTCCTACGAGCAGTACTTC. Amino acids: CSARGDYSYEQYF. The V and J genes are TRBV20-1 and TRBJ2-7, with 7 bases identical to TRBD2. The CDR3 contains 13 residues. The J segment lost 0 bases and the V segment lost 1 base, leaving 0 bases of the junction unmatched. Germline lookup yields CDR1 DFQATT and CDR2 SNEGSKA (reference sequence).